This entry concerns a single TCR beta chain. The data stem from a study of blood T cell repertoires in COVID-19. The ends were cut back, 11 bases at V and 0 bases at J, with 11 bases in the middle. Germline assignment: CDR1 SNHLY and CDR2 FYNNEI. The CDR3 is 13 amino acids. The data were produced by immunoSEQ multiplex PCR, yet TCRdb's version contains in-frame clones alone and is incomplete. Here the sample spans approximately 210,000 clones, around four fifths being singletons. V usage is TRBV2 and J usage is TRBJ2-1; tentative D call: TRBD2 (6 bases). The sequencing input was peripheral blood. The sequence was obtained from a man aged 25-40 years with active or convalescent COVID-19. CDR3 residues: CAGGGSSYNEQFF. The CDR3 DNA follows: TGTGCCGGTGGGGGGAGCTCCTACAATGAGCAGTTCTTC.